This TCR beta chain was recorded in a study of T cell clones after liver transplantation. As for the study in general: Pre-transplant mixed lymphocyte reactions yielded third-party-reactive TCRbeta sequences as comparators for graft-donor-reactive sequences. Tolerant meant at least one year fully off immunosuppression without liver enzymes above twice normal. General observations from the study: Circulating graft-donor-reactive CD4 TCRbeta sequences fell significantly post-transplant in 5 of 8 subjects.

Per the germline V gene, CDR1 is SGHRS and CDR2 is YFSETQ. This CDR3 contains 15 residues. J was trimmed by 6 bases and V by 0 bases; bases with no gene match: 8. This clone is categorized as medium-sized. What it recognizes is unknown. Assay used: immunoSEQ multiplex PCR; TCRdb lists only in-frame clones, some missing. Of 9,200 or so clones listed, more than 75% are singletons. Sequences were derived from CD8+ T cells from blood, sampled at the 22-month timepoint. This receptor was identified in a human patient who received a liver transplant. The graft donor may have given rise to some T cells. The rearrangement joins TRBV5-1 to TRBJ2-7; 8 nucleotides line up with TRBD1. CDR3 in amino acids: CASSLDGAGGLEQYF. For the CDR3, the DNA is TGCGCCAGCAGCTTGGATGGGGCAGGGGGCCTCGAGCAGTACTTC. Based on the CDR3 plus reference TRBV5-1 and TRBJ2-7, the full variable domain is KAGVTQTPRYLIKTRGQQVTLSCSPISGHRSVSWYQQTPGQGLQFLFEYFSETQRNKGNFPGRFSGRQFSNSRSEMNVSTLELGDSALYLCASSLDGAGGLEQYFGPGTRLTVT.